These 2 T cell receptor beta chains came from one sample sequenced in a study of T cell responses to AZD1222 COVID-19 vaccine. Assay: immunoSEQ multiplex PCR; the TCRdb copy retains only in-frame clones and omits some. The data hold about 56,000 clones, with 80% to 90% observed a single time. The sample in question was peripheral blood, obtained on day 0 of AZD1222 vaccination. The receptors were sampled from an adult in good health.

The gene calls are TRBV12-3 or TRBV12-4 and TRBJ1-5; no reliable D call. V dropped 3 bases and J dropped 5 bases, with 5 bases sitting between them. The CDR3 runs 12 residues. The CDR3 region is CASSLSDQPQHF. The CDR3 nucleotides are TGTGCCAGCAGTTTGAGTGATCAGCCCCAGCATTTT.

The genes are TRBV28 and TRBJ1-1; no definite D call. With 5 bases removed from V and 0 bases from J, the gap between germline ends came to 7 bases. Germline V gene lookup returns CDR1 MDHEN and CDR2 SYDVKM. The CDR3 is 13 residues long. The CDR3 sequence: CASSVRMNTEAFF. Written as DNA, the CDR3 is TGTGCCAGCAGTGTCAGAATGAACACTGAAGCTTTCTTT.